These 31 T cell receptor beta chains share one sample of origin, sequenced in a study of CD8+ T cells in alopecia areata. As to treatment: oral pan-JAK inhibitor, 5-10 mg twice daily. Extracted RNA was reverse transcribed into cDNA, the sequencing template. Here immunoSEQ multiplex PCR was the method, and the copy in TCRdb shows in-frame clones only, minus some. There are around 200,000 clones in the sample; over 60% occur only once, and 4% to 5% lies in the top ten. This specimen consisted of CD4+ T cells sorted from blood, obtained at week 4, from a patient treated with tofacitinib. The receptors originated from a human donor with alopecia areata.

The chain uses TRBV5-4 and TRBJ2-6; TRBD1 agrees at 10 bases. Germline CDR1 is SGHNT and CDR2 is YYREEE (reference sequence). The V segment lost 0 bases and the J segment 4 bases; nucleotides outside the gene matches: 4. The CDR3 length is 17 residues. This chain's CDR3 is CASSLAGQGVGANVLTF. In DNA form, the CDR3 reads TGTGCCAGCAGCTTGGCCGGACAGGGGGTCGGGGCCAACGTCCTGACTTTC.

In this sample, this clone turned up a few times. The chain has TRBV7-9 and TRBJ2-7; either TRBD1 or TRBD2 may fit D (5 bases each). Germline loops: CDR1 SEHNR, CDR2 FQNEAQ (reference sequence). The CDR3 is 13 residues long. The germline V and J ends were trimmed by 2 bases and 6 bases, with 11 bases remaining between them. The CDR3 DNA sequence: TGTGCCAGCAGCTTATCACGTGGGGGCGAGCAGTACTTC. Amino acids: CASSLSRGGEQYF.

With respect to this clone: The identical CDR3 is also encoded by other nucleotide sequences in the sample. J is TRBJ1-1 and V is TRBV5-1; D possibly corresponds to TRBD1 (6 bases). CDR3 length: 14 residues. Germline values: CDR1 SGHRS, CDR2 YFSETQ. Between the trimmed V and J ends, which lost 4 bases and 2 bases, there was a span of 12 bases. In DNA form, the CDR3 reads TGCGCCAGCAGCCTCGGACAGACCAACACTGAAGCTTTCTTT. It specifies CASSLGQTNTEAFF.

A remark on this clone: A read error may produce the germline difference seen at one junction end. This chain connects TRBV6-1 to TRBJ2-2; perhaps TRBD1 as D (5 bases). Germline lookup yields CDR1 MNHNS and CDR2 SASEGT. This CDR3 comprises 12 residues. For the CDR3, the DNA is TGTGCCAGCAGACAGGACACCCGGGAGCTGTTTTTT. It specifies CASRQDTRELFF.

V is TRBV30 and J is TRBJ1-2; D unresolved. Germline values: CDR1 GTSNPN, CDR2 SVGIG (reference sequence). The V end lost 5 bases, the J end lost 4 bases, and 11 bases lay between the germline ends. The CDR3 covers 12 residues. CDR3: CAWLAGRYGYTF. CDR3 DNA sequence: TGTGCCTGGCTTGCGGGCCGCTATGGCTACACCTTC.

The V gene is TRBV6-5, the J gene TRBJ1-6; the D is unclear. This CDR3 comprises 14 residues. The V end lost 2 bases, the J end lost 11 bases, and 13 bases lay between the germline ends. Germline V CDR1 and CDR2: MNHEY, SVGAGI. This CDR3 reads CASSYGLGVAPLHF. In DNA, the CDR3 is TGTGCCAGCAGTTACGGGTTGGGCGTAGCACCCCTCCACTTT.

The rearrangement links TRBV7-2 to TRBJ2-2, with a possible D match to TRBD1 (6 bases). Germline CDR1 SGHTA, CDR2 FQGNSA. Trimming removed 4 bases from V and 5 bases from J, with 17 bases in between. The CDR3 spans 16 residues. The DNA of the CDR3 is TGTGCCAGCAGCTCCTCGGCCAGGGGAGATACCGGGGAGCTGTTTTTT. Its protein is CASSSSARGDTGELFF.

V and J are TRBV18 and TRBJ2-1; D unresolved. V was shortened by 3 bases and J by 5 bases, with 8 bases between the two germline ends. Germline CDR1 KGHSH, CDR2 LQKENI. CDR3 length: 13 amino acids. CDR3 region: CASSPGQNNEQFF. The CDR3 coding sequence is TGTGCCAGCTCACCGGGCCAGAACAATGAGCAGTTCTTC. The complete variable domain, with remaining parts taken from reference TRBV18 and TRBJ2-1, reads NAGVMQNPRHLVRRRGQEARLRCSPMKGHSHVYWYRQLPEEGLKFMVYLQKENIIDESGMPKERFSAEFPKEGPSILRIQQVVRGDSAAYFCASSPGQNNEQFFGPGTRLTVL.

V usage is TRBV15 and J usage is TRBJ2-1; D could derive from TRBD1 or TRBD2 (6 bases each). The ends were cut back, 3 bases at V and 3 bases at J, with 9 bases in the middle. There are 14 residues in the CDR3. Germline CDR1 LNHNV, CDR2 YYDKDF (reference sequence). The CDR3 sequence is CATSSGGFYNEQFF. The CDR3, as DNA: TGTGCCACCAGCAGCGGGGGCTTCTACAATGAGCAGTTCTTC.

This clone has just a few counts. The rearrangement joins TRBV29-1 to TRBJ2-1; D remains ambiguous. The V end was cut by 5 bases, the J end by 14 bases, with 16 bases between. Germline values: CDR1 SQVTM, CDR2 ANQGSEA. This CDR3 has 11 amino acids. The CDR3 loop is CSVSLRKGEFF. CDR3 nucleotide sequence: TGCAGCGTTTCCCTCCGTAAGGGCGAGTTCTTC.

V gene TRBV7-9 combines with J gene TRBJ1-1; D may be TRBD1 (6 bases). CDR1 SEHNR and CDR2 FQNEAQ come from the germline V gene (reference sequence). The CDR3 sequence is 16 residues long. V lost 4 bases and J lost 1, with 16 bases in between. DNA of the CDR3: TGTGCCAGCAGCTGGGGGCCCCAGGGATGGAACACTGAAGCTTTCTTT. This sequence encodes CASSWGPQGWNTEAFF.

CDR3 in amino acids: CASSSKLSGFF. DNA of the CDR3: TGTGCCAGCAGCTCGAAGTTGTCCGGGTTCTTC. The V gene is TRBV7-9, the J gene TRBJ2-1; unclear D gene. The CDR3 consists of 11 residues. CDR1 is SEHNR, CDR2 FQNEAQ, per germline (reference sequence). Trimming stripped 4 bases from V and 15 bases from J, with 13 bases between.

This clone was counted between two and nine times. V is TRBV11-2 and J is TRBJ2-1, with D uncertain. The CDR3 contains 13 residues. V was clipped by 0 bases and J by 10 bases, with 10 bases between them. Germline V gene sequence: CDR1 SGHAT, CDR2 FQNNGV. The CDR3, as DNA: TGTGCCAGCAGCTTAGATCGAAGTCAAGAGCAGTTCTTC. Encoded protein: CASSLDRSQEQFF.

This chain uses TRBV5-1 with TRBJ2-3, with D unresolved. The CDR3 is 15 residues long. Germline lookup yields CDR1 SGHRS and CDR2 YFSETQ. Between the trimmed V and J ends, which lost 0 bases and 4 bases, there was a span of 12 bases. The CDR3 is CASSLGASLADTQYF. The CDR3 DNA reads as TGCGCCAGCAGCTTGGGAGCGAGTCTGGCAGATACGCAGTATTTT.

This clone occurred a few times. V usage is TRBV5-4 and J usage is TRBJ2-1; D could derive from TRBD1 or TRBD2 (5 bases each). CDR1 and CDR2 from the germline V gene are SGHNT and YYREEE (reference sequence). This CDR3 is 16 amino acids long. V lost 4 bases, J lost 0 bases, and 14 bases lay in between. CDR3 nucleotide sequence: TGTGCCAGCAGCCTCCCCGGGACCACCTCCTACAATGAGCAGTTCTTC. Protein: CASSLPGTTSYNEQFF.

V and J are TRBV1 and TRBJ1-5. TRBV1 constitutes a pseudogene. The CDR3 length is 15 residues. CDR3 nucleotides: TGCACCAGCAGCCCCTGGGGACTCCGCAATCAGCCCCAGCATTTT. It yields the protein CTSSPWGLRNQPQHF.

This sequence joins TRBV4-2 and TRBJ2-5; 9 bases agree with TRBD2. CDR3 length: 17 residues. V dropped 1 base and J dropped 5; count of bases not matched to a gene: 11. Germline V CDR1 and CDR2: LGHNA, YNFKEQ. The CDR3 is CASSQADGLATPETQYF. As DNA, the CDR3 is TGTGCCAGCAGCCAAGCCGACGGACTAGCGACTCCGGAGACCCAGTACTTC.

The chain links TRBV10-3 to TRBJ1-5; unclear D gene. The CDR3 runs to 13 residues. The germline V gene has CDR1 ENHRY and CDR2 SYGVKD. Trimming shortened V by 7 bases and J by 2 bases, and 9 bases separated the two germline ends. CDR3 DNA sequence: TGTGCCATCACTAATATCCGCAATCAGCCCCAGCATTTT. It yields the protein CAITNIRNQPQHF.

The CDR3 is CSVDGQGNYEQYF. In nucleotides, the CDR3 is TGCAGCGTTGATGGACAGGGAAACTACGAGCAGTACTTC. This chain links TRBV29-1 with TRBJ2-7; 8 nucleotides agree with TRBD1. Germline lookup yields CDR1 SQVTM and CDR2 ANQGSEA. V lost 3 bases to trimming and J lost 3 bases; unmatched junction nucleotides: 4. This CDR3 contains 13 residues.

This clone was counted a single time. The chain uses TRBV7-2 and TRBJ1-1; 7 bases fit TRBD1. The germline V gene encodes CDR1 SGHTA and CDR2 FQGNSA. Germline trimming cut 2 bases from V and 5 bases from J; bases unmatched to any gene: 8. The CDR3 is 15 residues long. The CDR3 DNA follows: TGTGCCAGCAGCTTAATGAGGGGGCGAGGTACTGAAGCTTTCTTT. It yields the protein CASSLMRGRGTEAFF.

V is TRBV5-4 and J is TRBJ2-5; possibly TRBD1 or TRBD2 for D (5 bases each). V lost 1 base to trimming and J lost 3 bases, with 10 bases between them. This CDR3 is 14 amino acids long. Looked up from germline, CDR1 is SGHNT and CDR2 is YYREEE (reference sequence). The CDR3 nucleotides read TGTGCCAGCAGCTTGAGCGTGGGGGAAGAGACCCAGTACTTC. This translates into CASSLSVGEETQYF.

The rearrangement joins TRBV29-1 to TRBJ2-5; 8 nucleotides line up with TRBD1. Per the germline V gene, CDR1 is SQVTM and CDR2 is ANQGSEA. The CDR3 loop spans 14 amino acids. V gave up 4 bases and J gave up 5 bases; unmatched junction bases: 9. Written as DNA, the CDR3 is TGCAGCGTTGGGTCTCAGGGGGCGAGGGAGACCCAGTACTTC. Its translation is CSVGSQGARETQYF.

This chain uses TRBV30 with TRBJ1-5; the D gene is possibly TRBD1 (6 bases). Germline V CDR1 and CDR2: GTSNPN, SVGIG (reference sequence). Between the trimmed V and J ends, which lost 0 bases and 5 bases, there was a span of 11 bases. There are 14 residues in the CDR3. CDR3 sequence (DNA): TGTGCCTGGAGTGTACAGGGTAAAGATCAGCCCCAGCATTTT. This sequence encodes CAWSVQGKDQPQHF.

The rearrangement joins TRBV27 to TRBJ1-6, with 8 positions matching TRBD1. Germline V gene lookup returns CDR1 MNHEY and CDR2 SMNVEV (reference sequence). J gave up 5 bases and V 6 bases, and 3 bases lay outside the gene matches. CDR3 length: 14 amino acids. DNA for the CDR3: TGTGCCAGCAGCGGACAGGGCAATAATTCACCCCTCCACTTT. This encodes CASSGQGNNSPLHF.

The rearrangement joins TRBV27 to TRBJ1-4; 7 bases line up with TRBD1. The germline CDR1 and CDR2 sequences are MNHEY and SMNVEV (reference sequence). The CDR3 has 14 residues. J was trimmed by 8 bases and V by 5 bases; bases with no gene match: 8. The CDR3 DNA reads TGTGCCAGCAGTCAAAACAGGGGTGGAGAAAAACTGTTTTTT. Protein: CASSQNRGGEKLFF.

In its sample, this clone was seen once. The chain carries TRBV7-2 and TRBJ1-5; 10 bases align to TRBD1. V was pared by 5 bases and J by 6 bases, with 7 bases of the junction left unmatched. The germline CDR1 and CDR2 sequences are SGHTA and FQGNSA. This CDR3 has 15 amino acids. CDR3 residues: CASSTGQGRGQPQHF. The CDR3 DNA reads as TGTGCCAGCAGCACGGGACAGGGGAGGGGTCAGCCCCAGCATTTT.

The V and J genes are TRBV6-6 and TRBJ2-3; D is unclear. CDR1 is MNHNY, CDR2 SVGAGI, per germline (reference sequence). V was cut by 7 bases and J by 6 bases, with 14 bases left in between. The CDR3 length is 13 residues. In DNA form, the CDR3 reads TGTGCCAGCACTGAGAGTCCCCGGGATACGCAGTATTTT. Its protein is CASTESPRDTQYF.

This rearrangement joins TRBV19 to TRBJ1-2; D unresolved. Per the germline V gene, CDR1 is LNHDA and CDR2 is SQIVND (reference sequence). The CDR3 is 13 amino acids. The V gene lost 5 bases and the J gene lost 4 bases, with 11 bases spanning the gap. CDR3 nucleotide sequence: TGTGCCAGTAGTTCTCAGGCGCGCTATGGCTACACCTTC. This sequence encodes CASSSQARYGYTF. The whole variable domain, filled in from reference TRBV19 and TRBJ1-2, reads DGGITQSPKYLFRKEGQNVTLSCEQNLNHDAMYWYRQDPGQGLRLIYYSQIVNDFQKGDIAEGYSVSREKKESFPLTVTSAQKNPTAFYLCASSSQARYGYTFGSGTRLTVV.

V gene TRBV5-6 combines with J gene TRBJ1-5, with no clear D. Trimming removed 1 base at V and 0 bases at J, with 2 bases between. From germline, CDR1 is SGHDT and CDR2 YYEEEE. CDR3 size: 13 residues. The DNA of the CDR3 is TGTGCCAGCAGCTTGAATAGCAATCAGCCCCAGCATTTT. Translated: CASSLNSNQPQHF.

This CDR3 reads CATQGQANYGYTF. Written as DNA, the CDR3 is TGTGCCACCCAGGGACAGGCTAACTATGGCTACACCTTC. This chain uses TRBV19 with TRBJ1-2, with 8 nucleotides matching TRBD1. This CDR3 has 13 amino acids. The V gene's germline CDR1 is LNHDA and CDR2 SQIVND (reference sequence). The V and J ends lost 10 bases and 0 bases, in that order; junction bases with no gene match: 4.

The gene calls are TRBV5-1 and TRBJ2-5; D may correspond to TRBD1 or TRBD2 (6 bases each). V was cut by 9 bases and J by 2 bases, with 20 bases left in between. This CDR3 contains 15 residues. Germline V CDR1 and CDR2: SGHRS, YFSETQ. As DNA, the CDR3 is TGCGCCACCTCTAAGTTGGGGGGCGGACAAGAGACCCAGTACTTC. It yields the protein CATSKLGGGQETQYF.